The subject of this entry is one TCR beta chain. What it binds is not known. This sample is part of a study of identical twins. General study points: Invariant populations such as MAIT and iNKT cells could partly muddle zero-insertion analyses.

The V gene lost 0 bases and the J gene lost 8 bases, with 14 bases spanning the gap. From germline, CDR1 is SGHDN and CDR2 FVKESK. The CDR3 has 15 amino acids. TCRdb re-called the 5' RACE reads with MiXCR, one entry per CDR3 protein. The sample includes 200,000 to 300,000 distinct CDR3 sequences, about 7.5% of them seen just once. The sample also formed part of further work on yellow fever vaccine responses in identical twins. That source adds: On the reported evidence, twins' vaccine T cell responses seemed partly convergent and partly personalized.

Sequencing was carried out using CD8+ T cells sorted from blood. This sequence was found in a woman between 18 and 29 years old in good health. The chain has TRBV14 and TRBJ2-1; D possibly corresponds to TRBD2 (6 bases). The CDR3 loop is CASSQEPGGNDEQFF. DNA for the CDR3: TGTGCCAGCAGCCAAGAACCCGGGGGAAACGATGAGCAGTTCTTC.